The next 20 T cell receptor beta chains were all read from a single sample in a study of blood T cell repertoires in COVID-19. The table came from immunoSEQ multiplex PCR; TCRdb's copy has only in-frame clones and leaves some out. The sample gives under 250,000 clones, 80% to 90% of which show up once; 9.5% to 13% is in the top ten. The sequenced material came from peripheral blood. All receptors come from a man aged 50 to 59 with COVID-19, enrolled during active disease.

This clone appeared many times. V gene TRBV7-9 combines with J gene TRBJ2-5; 8 bases align to TRBD1. The junction had 11 bases not matched to a gene; V was cut back by 1 base and J by 4 bases. This CDR3 contains 17 residues. Looked up from germline, CDR1 is SEHNR and CDR2 is FQNEAQ (reference sequence). This CDR3 is CASSLGFRQGAGETQYF. CDR3 sequence (DNA): TGTGCCAGCAGCTTAGGTTTTCGCCAGGGGGCTGGAGAGACCCAGTACTTC. The whole variable domain, remainder taken from reference TRBV7-9 and TRBJ2-5, is DTGVSQNPRHKITKRGQNVTFRCDPISEHNRLYWYRQTLGQGPEFLTYFQNEAQLEKSRLLSDRFSAERPKGSFSTLEIQRTEQGDSAMYLCASSLGFRQGAGETQYFGPGTRLLVL.

This clone occurred a few times. The chain joins TRBV5-4 to TRBJ2-7; 7 positions agree with TRBD1. Trimming removed 0 bases from V and 3 bases from J; junction bases left unmatched: 9. The CDR3 has 16 residues. CDR1 and CDR2 from the germline V gene are SGHNT and YYREEE (reference sequence). CDR3 residues: CASSLGQGVQSYEQYF. DNA for the CDR3: TGTGCCAGCAGCTTGGGGCAGGGGGTTCAAAGCTACGAGCAGTACTTC. The full variable domain, completed using reference TRBV5-4 and TRBJ2-7, is ETGVTQSPTHLIKTRGQQVTLRCSSQSGHNTVSWYQQALGQGPQFIFQYYREEENGRGNFPPRFSGLQFPNYSSELNVNALELDDSALYLCASSLGQGVQSYEQYFGPGTRLTVT.

V usage is TRBV5-4 and J usage is TRBJ2-5, with 9 bases fitting TRBD1. V gave up 4 bases and J gave up 3 bases; unmatched junction bases: 10. Germline CDR1 and CDR2: SGHNT and YYREEE (reference sequence). The CDR3 has 16 amino acids. The CDR3 reads CASSMGTGWGKETQYF. CDR3 in DNA: TGTGCCAGCAGCATGGGGACAGGGTGGGGGAAAGAGACCCAGTACTTC.

The chain links TRBV7-9 to TRBJ1-3, with 7 bases matching TRBD1. Trimming at V came to 5 bases and at J to 4 bases, leaving 5 bases not matched to a gene. Germline loops: CDR1 SEHNR, CDR2 FQNEAQ (reference sequence). This CDR3 has 14 residues. The CDR3 bases are TGTGCCAGCAGCCCAGACAGGGCAGGAAACACCATATATTTT. It is translated as CASSPDRAGNTIYF. Looking up the rest from reference TRBV7-9 and TRBJ1-3 gives the full variable domain: DTGVSQNPRHKITKRGQNVTFRCDPISEHNRLYWYRQTLGQGPEFLTYFQNEAQLEKSRLLSDRFSAERPKGSFSTLEIQRTEQGDSAMYLCASSPDRAGNTIYFGEGSWLTVV.

This clone was detected only a few times. The chain links TRBV11-2 to TRBJ2-7, with 8 bases fitting TRBD2. V shed 1 base, J shed 6 bases, and the junction held 14 bases outside the gene matches. This CDR3 region has 17 residues. In germline, CDR1 is SGHAT, CDR2 FQNNGV. CDR3 DNA: TGTGCCAGCAGCTTAGCCAACTCCTTTTCCGGGAGGGCCGAGCAGTACTTC. It codes for CASSLANSFSGRAEQYF.

J is TRBJ2-7 and V is TRBV6-6; the D gene is possibly TRBD1 (6 bases). CDR1 MNHNY and CDR2 SVGAGI come from the germline V gene (reference sequence). V was clipped by 6 bases and J by 3 bases, with 12 bases between them. The CDR3 has 13 amino acids. Here the CDR3 reads CASRQGPFYEQYF. CDR3 coding DNA: TGTGCCAGCAGACAGGGTCCCTTCTACGAGCAGTACTTC.

The J gene is TRBJ2-3, the V gene TRBV7-2, with D possibly TRBD2 on 5 matching bases. V was clipped by 7 bases and J by 1 base, with 9 bases between them. Germline loops: CDR1 SGHTA, CDR2 FQGNSA. The CDR3 runs to 13 residues. Written as DNA, the CDR3 is TGTGCCAGCACCGTGGGAGGCACAGATACGCAGTATTTT. Amino acid sequence: CASTVGGTDTQYF. The full variable domain, in which reference TRBV7-2 and TRBJ2-3 provide the parts outside the CDR3, is GAGVSQSPSNKVTEKGKDVELRCDPISGHTALYWYRQSLGQGLEFLIYFQGNSAPDKSGLPSDRFSAERTGGSVSTLTIQRTQQEDSAVYLCASTVGGTDTQYFGPGTRLTVL.

This rearrangement joins TRBV11-2 to TRBJ2-7; 9 nucleotides align to TRBD2. The germline gives CDR1 SGHAT, CDR2 FQNNGV. CDR3 length: 18 residues. The junction had 13 bases not matched to a gene; V was cut back by 3 bases and J by 1 base. The CDR3 reads CASSFPPPGLALSYEQYF. The CDR3 nucleotides read TGTGCCAGCAGCTTTCCCCCCCCAGGACTAGCGCTGTCCTACGAGCAGTACTTC.

The chain uses TRBV18 and TRBJ2-1; the match to TRBD1 covers 10 bases. CDR1 and CDR2 from the germline V gene are KGHSH and LQKENI. V was pared by 1 base and J by 5 bases, with 8 bases of the junction left unmatched. The CDR3 extends over 17 amino acids. CDR3 amino acids: CASSPQRGQGPNNEQFF. CDR3 coding DNA: TGTGCCAGCTCACCACAACGGGGACAGGGGCCCAACAATGAGCAGTTCTTC. Filled out from reference TRBV18 and TRBJ2-1, the complete variable domain reads NAGVMQNPRHLVRRRGQEARLRCSPMKGHSHVYWYRQLPEEGLKFMVYLQKENIIDESGMPKERFSAEFPKEGPSILRIQQVVRGDSAAYFCASSPQRGQGPNNEQFFGPGTRLTVL.

On this clone itself: Other DNA sequences in this sample translate to the same CDR3. The chain has TRBV30 and TRBJ2-7; 9 nucleotides agree with TRBD1. The germline gives CDR1 GTSNPN, CDR2 SVGIG (reference sequence). V lost 2 bases, J lost 2 bases, and 4 bases stayed unmatched. This CDR3 has 14 residues. The DNA of the CDR3 is TGTGCCTGGAGTCCGGGACAGGGACCCTACGAGCAGTACTTC. Translated, it gives CAWSPGQGPYEQYF.

This clone was detected once. The chain links TRBV18 to TRBJ2-2, with D perhaps TRBD1 (6 bases). Trimming pared 9 bases from V and 0 bases from J, leaving 17 bases between. The CDR3 sequence is 16 residues long. Germline V gene sequence: CDR1 KGHSH, CDR2 LQKENI. DNA for the CDR3: TGTGCCAGTACCGGGACAATGTCCGCGAACACCGGGGAGCTGTTTTTT. Translating gives CASTGTMSANTGELFF.

The chain recombines TRBV11-2 with TRBJ2-7; tentatively, D is TRBD1 (5 bases). The CDR3 is 16 amino acids. Between the trimmed V and J ends, which lost 1 base and 2 bases, there was a span of 15 bases. The germline V gene has CDR1 SGHAT and CDR2 FQNNGV. Written as DNA, the CDR3 is TGTGCCAGCAGCTTAGGGTTCACAGGTTCCACCTACGAGCAGTACTTC. Translated, it gives CASSLGFTGSTYEQYF.

This clone was seen only once. CDR3 nucleotides: TGTGCCAGTAGTATACAACAGGGAGTGGCCGATGAGCAGTTCTTC. The encoded protein is CASSIQQGVADEQFF. The V call is TRBV19, the J call TRBJ2-1, with D perhaps matching TRBD1 (6 bases). Germline V CDR1 and CDR2: LNHDA, SQIVND (reference sequence). This CDR3 spans 15 amino acids. Trimming cost V 2 bases and J 8 bases, with 16 bases left between them.

Here the CDR3 reads CASSLMGGDSPLHF. The CDR3 coding sequence is TGTGCCAGCAGTCTTATGGGGGGAGATTCACCCCTCCACTTT. V gene TRBV6-5 combines with J gene TRBJ1-6, with D possibly matching TRBD1 (5 bases). The V end was cut by 5 bases, the J end by 8 bases, with 13 bases between. The CDR3 consists of 14 residues. Germline V lookup: CDR1 MNHEY, CDR2 SVGAGI.

The table lists this clone with a few counts. The chain recombines TRBV29-1 with TRBJ2-7, with D hard to call. Germline CDR1 and CDR2: SQVTM and ANQGSEA. The V and J ends lost 4 bases and 3 bases respectively, with 10 bases between them. This CDR3 comprises 12 residues. Written as DNA, the CDR3 is TGCAGCGTTGTTCCCGGAGACTACGAGCAGTACTTC. Translating it yields CSVVPGDYEQYF.

The chain recombines TRBV3-1 (or the pseudogene TRBV3-2) with TRBJ2-7, with D possibly being TRBD2 (7 bases). Per germline, CDR1 LGHDT and CDR2 YNNKEL (reference sequence). CDR3 length: 15 amino acids. V lost 10 bases to trimming and J lost 7 bases, with 26 bases between them. The CDR3 DNA reads as TGTGCCACCCAGCCAGGAAGTGGGGGGGCGGGTGAGCAGTACTTC. Translating it yields CATQPGSGGAGEQYF.

The J gene is TRBJ1-1, the V gene TRBV19; 7 bases agree with TRBD1. The CDR3 loop spans 14 amino acids. V lost 4 bases to trimming and J lost 7 bases; unmatched junction nucleotides: 9. Germline V lookup: CDR1 LNHDA, CDR2 SQIVND (reference sequence). For the CDR3, the DNA is TGTGCCAGTAGTAGGGGACAGCCGACGAGTGAAGCTTTCTTT. Its protein product is CASSRGQPTSEAFF.

This clone was seen a single time. The CDR3 region has the DNA TGTGCCAGCAGCTTAACGGGCCGAGGACTAGCGGGACGCAATGAGCAGTTCTTC. Its protein is CASSLTGRGLAGRNEQFF. V and J are TRBV7-3 and TRBJ2-1, with TRBD2 identical over 12 bases. J lost 6 bases, V lost 0 bases, and 9 bases had no gene match. CDR1 is SGHTA, CDR2 FQGTGA, per germline. This CDR3 has 18 residues.

The V call is TRBV28, the J call TRBJ1-2; D is ambiguous. Germline CDR1 is MDHEN and CDR2 is SYDVKM. CDR3 length: 11 residues. The V gene lost 6 bases and the J gene lost 7 bases, with 9 bases spanning the gap. CDR3: CASSSLSGYTF. In DNA form, the CDR3 reads TGTGCCAGCAGCTCACTCTCTGGCTACACCTTC.

There are a few counts of this clone. The rearrangement joins TRBV11-2 to TRBJ2-7; 10 nucleotides align to TRBD2. From germline, CDR1 is SGHAT and CDR2 FQNNGV. Unmatched junction bases numbered 7, after V lost 2 bases and J lost 3 bases. The CDR3 length is 16 residues. The CDR3 sequence: CASSLIKSSGSYEQYF. In DNA, the CDR3 is TGTGCCAGCAGCTTAATTAAGTCTAGCGGGAGCTACGAGCAGTACTTC.